This TCR beta chain was retrieved from a study of OX40 agonist ivuxolimab in advanced cancers. Autoimmune disease history or systemic immunosuppression led to patients being barred. Clones were sequenced by immunoSEQ multiplex PCR, and TCRdb holds only the in-frame ones, with some missing. This sample has fewer than 130,000 clones, with around nine tenths found just once. The sample here was CD4+ or CD8+ T cells sorted from blood, taken in a trial of the OX40 agonist ivuxolimab. This receptor was obtained from an adult with an advanced solid tumor such as melanoma, head and neck, liver or kidney cancer.

CDR3 sequence reads: CASSSPGQGGETQYF. The CDR3 DNA follows: TGTGCCAGCAGCTCCCCGGGACAGGGGGGAGAGACCCAGTACTTC. The gene calls are TRBV7-2 and TRBJ2-5, with 11 bases that match TRBD1. V was pared by 4 bases and J by 4 bases, with 5 bases of the junction left unmatched. This CDR3 contains 15 residues. The germline gives CDR1 SGHTA, CDR2 FQGNSA. The entire variable domain, with the rest obtained from reference TRBV7-2 and TRBJ2-5, is as follows: GAGVSQSPSNKVTEKGKDVELRCDPISGHTALYWYRQSLGQGLEFLIYFQGNSAPDKSGLPSDRFSAERTGGSVSTLTIQRTQQEDSAVYLCASSSPGQGGETQYFGPGTRLLVL.